The rows below give T cell receptor beta chains drawn from one sample of a study of lymphopenia after photon versus proton radiotherapy. Assay used: immunoSEQ multiplex PCR; TCRdb lists only in-frame clones, some missing. Of around 25,000 clones in the sample, over 65% were seen once. This sample comprised peripheral blood, obtained from a patient treated with photon-based radiotherapy. The receptors were sampled from a man in his forties or fifties with gastric cancer. Each CDR3 is given with its conserved first and last residue. The D gene is left open where the match is weak. Size is omitted from some rows. Given values are once, few, many or a class for expanded clones.

j_call d_call clone_size v_call cdr3_aa cdr3_nt
TRBJ1-3 . . TRBV23-1 CASSQSPPGNTIYF TGCGCCAGCAGTCAATCGCCGCCAGGAAACACCATATATTTT
TRBJ2-1 . . TRBV6-1 CASRHPSYNEQFF TGTGCCAGCCGCCACCCCTCCTACAATGAGCAGTTCTTC
TRBJ1-1 . few TRBV23-1 CASSQSFLAEAFF TGCGCCAGCAGTCAATCGTTCCTGGCTGAAGCTTTCTTT
TRBJ1-2 . . TRBV19 CASSSGTDNYGYTF TGTGCCAGTAGTTCTGGGACGGATAACTATGGCTACACCTTC
TRBJ1-1 . . TRBV4-3 CASSQGGSVNTEAFF TGCGCCAGCAGCCAAGGTGGCAGCGTGAACACTGAAGCTTTCTTT
TRBJ1-2 TRBD1 . TRBV6-5 CASTLTGGYGYTF TGTGCCAGCACTCTGACAGGGGGTTATGGCTACACCTTC
TRBJ1-2 . . TRBV6-4 CASSVEAGWGNYGYTF TGTGCCAGCAGCGTCGAGGCCGGGTGGGGTAACTATGGCTACACCTTC
TRBJ2-1 TRBD2 . TRBV5-1 CASSLVAGGNNEQFF TGCGCCAGCAGCTTAGTAGCGGGGGGAAACAATGAGCAGTTCTTC
TRBJ2-7 . once TRBV18 CASAPLGRVSYEQYF TGTGCCAGCGCCCCTCTGGGCAGGGTATCCTACGAGCAGTACTTC
TRBJ2-7 . . TRBV6-1 CASSGGGSSYEQYF TGTGCCAGCAGCGGAGGGGGAAGCTCCTACGAGCAGTACTTC
TRBJ2-3 TRBD2 . TRBV4-2 CASSHLRGPAGGLRDTQYF TGTGCCAGCAGCCACCTAAGAGGCCCAGCGGGGGGACTCAGGGATACGCAGTATTTT
TRBJ2-1 . . TRBV7-9 CASTTGLHDEQFF TGTGCCAGCACCACAGGGCTCCATGATGAGCAGTTCTTC
TRBJ1-2 . . TRBV28 CASSLVGGIRTSNYGYTF TGTGCCAGCAGTTTAGTTGGAGGGATCAGAACCTCTAACTATGGCTACACCTTC
TRBJ1-1 TRBD1 . TRBV2 CASTTDRAMNTEAFF TGTGCCAGCACCACCGACAGGGCGATGAACACTGAAGCTTTCTTT
TRBJ2-4 . . TRBV4-2 CASSQDREGARGIQYF TGTGCCAGCAGCCAAGATAGGGAAGGGGCCAGGGGCATTCAGTACTTC
TRBJ2-7 TRBD2 . TRBV7-2 CASSFRGGARYEQYF TGTGCCAGCAGCTTCCGCGGGGGGGCCCGCTACGAGCAGTACTTC
TRBJ1-3 . . TRBV27 CASSFRGGTGNTIYF TGTGCCAGCAGTTTTAGAGGGGGTACCGGAAACACCATATATTTT
TRBJ1-6 . few TRBV18 CASSTILGDNSPLHF TGTGCCAGCTCTACGATCCTAGGGGATAATTCACCCCTCCACTTT
TRBJ2-7 . . TRBV5-4 CASSPPGPIYEQYF TGTGCCAGCAGCCCACCGGGACCGATCTACGAGCAGTACTTC
TRBJ1-2 . . TRBV6-5 CASSTLTGRHTF TGTGCCAGCAGTACTTTGACAGGTCGCCACACCTTC
TRBJ2-7 . . TRBV19 CASSHPRRGADEQYF TGTGCCAGTAGTCACCCCCGTCGGGGGGCCGACGAGCAGTACTTC
TRBJ2-7 TRBD2 . TRBV15 CATSSRGGGTSYEQYF TGTGCCACCAGCAGCCGGGGCGGGGGGACCTCCTACGAGCAGTACTTC
TRBJ2-7 . . TRBV15 CATSRATTGPYEQYF TGTGCCACCAGCAGGGCCACCACAGGTCCCTACGAGCAGTACTTC
TRBJ2-3 . . TRBV7-2 CASSPPGRRSTDTQYF TGTGCCAGCAGCCCCCCGGGGCGCCGTAGCACAGATACGCAGTATTTT
TRBJ2-2 TRBD1 medium-sized TRBV6-6 CASQDRGNTGELFF TGTGCCAGCCAGGACAGGGGCAACACCGGGGAGCTGTTTTTT
TRBJ1-5 . few TRBV6-1 CASSEWAVFSNQPQHF TGTGCCAGCAGTGAATGGGCCGTCTTCTCGAATCAGCCCCAGCATTTT
TRBJ1-2 TRBD1 few TRBV5-6 CASSLGGTGPFGYTF TGTGCCAGCAGCTTGGGGGGGACAGGACCGTTTGGCTACACCTTC
TRBJ1-5 . few TRBV19 CASSTVSNQPQHF TGTGCCAGTAGTACGGTCAGCAATCAGCCCCAGCATTTT
TRBJ2-3 . . TRBV7-9 CASSLVGDTQYF TGTGCCAGCAGCTTAGTGGGAGATACGCAGTATTTT
TRBJ2-7 . . TRBV11-1 CASSSANSDSLYEQYF TGTGCCAGCAGCTCGGCGAACTCCGATTCCCTATACGAGCAGTACTTC
TRBJ2-7 TRBD2 once TRBV5-1 CASSLSLAGGYEQYF TGCGCCAGCAGCTTGTCCCTAGCGGGGGGGTACGAGCAGTACTTC
TRBJ1-2 . . TRBV5-6 CASSLLGPTNYGYTF TGTGCCAGCAGCTTGTTAGGGCCCACTAACTATGGCTACACCTTC
TRBJ1-1 . few TRBV19 CASTRGPGSTEAFF TGTGCCAGTACCCGGGGCCCAGGGAGCACTGAAGCTTTCTTT
TRBJ2-3 TRBD2 . TRBV7-9 CASVRASGGSDTQYF TGTGCCAGCGTTCGGGCTAGCGGGGGGTCAGATACGCAGTATTTT
TRBJ2-2 . . TRBV10-3 CAISESGAGRGTGELFF TGTGCCATCAGTGAGTCGGGCGCAGGTCGCGGCACCGGGGAGCTGTTTTTT
TRBJ1-2 TRBD1 . TRBV5-6 CASSLIGQGAAYNYGYTF TGTGCCAGCAGCTTGATTGGACAGGGGGCAGCGTATAACTATGGCTACACCTTC
TRBJ2-7 TRBD1 . TRBV13 CASGTGVNSYEQYF TGTGCCAGCGGGACAGGGGTAAACTCCTACGAGCAGTACTTC
TRBJ2-7 TRBD2 . TRBV19 CASSLPGGEQYF TGTGCCAGTAGTCTGCCGGGGGGCGAGCAGTACTTC
TRBJ2-3 TRBD1 few TRBV6-6 CASKSWDRVTDTQYF TGTGCCAGCAAATCGTGGGACAGGGTAACAGATACGCAGTATTTT
TRBJ2-1 . once TRBV5-1 CASSLAGSGAGFNEQFF TGCGCCAGCAGCTTGGCCGGCTCGGGGGCAGGTTTCAATGAGCAGTTCTTC
TRBJ1-6 . once TRBV5-6 CASSLLADDSYNSPLHF TGTGCCAGCAGCTTGTTGGCGGACGACTCCTATAATTCACCCCTCCACTTT
TRBJ1-5 . . TRBV6-6 CASTNGNPNQPQHF TGTGCCAGCACCAACGGCAATCCCAATCAGCCCCAGCATTTT
TRBJ1-4 . . TRBV7-2 CASSSHGRAYNEKLFF TGTGCCAGCAGCTCGCATGGGCGGGCGTATAATGAAAAACTGTTTTTT
TRBJ1-6 . few TRBV11-2 CASLGLRDSPLHF TGTGCCAGCTTAGGGCTACGTGATTCACCCCTCCACTTT
TRBJ2-1 . . TRBV5-1 CASSLADTAYNEQFF TGCGCCAGCAGCTTGGCGGACACGGCCTACAATGAGCAGTTCTTC
TRBJ2-5 TRBD1 . TRBV30 CARGQGYGETQYF TGTGCCAGGGGACAGGGGTACGGAGAGACCCAGTACTTC
TRBJ2-5 TRBD2 . TRBV7-7 CASSLGAGDGETQYF TGTGCCAGCAGCTTAGGCGCGGGAGACGGGGAGACCCAGTACTTC
TRBJ1-6 TRBD1 . TRBV6-5 CASSLRTGSSPLHF TGTGCCAGCAGTCTCCGGACAGGGAGTTCGCCCCTCCACTTT
TRBJ1-3 TRBD1 . TRBV5-1 CASSPTGTGTYSGNTIYF TGCGCCAGCAGCCCTACCGGGACAGGGACCTACTCTGGAAACACCATATATTTT